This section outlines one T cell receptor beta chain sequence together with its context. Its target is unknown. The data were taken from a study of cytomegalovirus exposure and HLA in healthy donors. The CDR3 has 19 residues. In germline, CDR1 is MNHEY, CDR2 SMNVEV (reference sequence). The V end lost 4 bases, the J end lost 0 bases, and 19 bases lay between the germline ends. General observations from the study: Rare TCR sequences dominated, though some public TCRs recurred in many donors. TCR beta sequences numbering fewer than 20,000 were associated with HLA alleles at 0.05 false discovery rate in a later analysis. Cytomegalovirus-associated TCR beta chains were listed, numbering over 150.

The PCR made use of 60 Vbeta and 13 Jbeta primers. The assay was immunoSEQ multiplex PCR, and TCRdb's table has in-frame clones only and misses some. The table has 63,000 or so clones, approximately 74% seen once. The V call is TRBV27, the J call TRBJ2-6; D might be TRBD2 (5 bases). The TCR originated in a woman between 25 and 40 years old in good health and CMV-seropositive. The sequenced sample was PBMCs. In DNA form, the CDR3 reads TGTGCCAGCAGTTCATTGAGGGTCCTTGGAGTCTCTGGGGCCAACGTCCTGACTTTC. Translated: CASSSLRVLGVSGANVLTF.